A selection of T cell receptor beta chains follows, all from one sample in a study of cytomegalovirus exposure and HLA in healthy donors. The assay was immunoSEQ multiplex PCR, and TCRdb's table has in-frame clones only and misses some. The repertoire includes 120,000 or so clones, around four fifths of them detected once, and around 19% sits in the top ten. Specimen: PBMCs. The receptors stem from a man aged 18 to 30 in good health and CMV-seropositive. Both conserved end residues are part of each CDR3.

j_call v_call cdr3_aa
TRBJ1-4 TRBV30 CAWRRKTSTNEKLFF
TRBJ2-1 TRBV20-1 CSTHSEEQFF
TRBJ2-7 TRBV4-1 CASSQRTSVSYEQYF
TRBJ2-2 TRBV11-2 CASSPTGGELFF
TRBJ1-2 TRBV5-6 CASSLVLGPDRYGYTF
TRBJ2-6 TRBV6-1 CASTQDRGTNVLTF
TRBJ2-7 TRBV5-6 CASSSPGQATSYEQYF
TRBJ2-6 TRBV10-3 CAIRDLAGLGEGSGANVLTF
TRBJ2-7 TRBV4-1 CASSQDLQGSSYEQYF
TRBJ2-3 TRBV11-1 CASSSGGGGFDTQYF
TRBJ2-3 TRBV4-2 CASSQEQGTSGGHTQYF
TRBJ2-7 TRBV7-2 CASSSDRATIGYEQYF
TRBJ1-3 TRBV29-1 CSVAGDGNTIYF
TRBJ1-5 TRBV5-6 CASSWGGFGYSNQPQHF
TRBJ2-2 TRBV4-1 CASSQALNTGELFF
TRBJ2-3 TRBV19 CASTDRDTQYF
TRBJ1-5 TRBV5-1 CASSLEAGEPQHF
TRBJ1-5 TRBV6-5 CASSHIAADQPQHF
NA TRBV5-6 CASSLSGTGRSYEQYF
TRBJ2-2 TRBV5-6 CASSLRQGAGELFF
TRBJ2-7 TRBV4-1 CASSLVGGYYEQYF
TRBJ1-1 TRBV6-5 CASAFGTGRTQAFF
TRBJ2-2 TRBV10-1 CASSEPGSGELFF
TRBJ2-2 TRBV6-5 CASSDTADTGELFF
TRBJ2-1 TRBV27 CASGGTGGINEQFF
TRBJ2-2 TRBV6-1 CASRQGNGELFF
TRBJ2-1 TRBV27 CASSGGGYEQFF
TRBJ2-7 TRBV27 CASSSTGGFDEQYF
TRBJ2-5 TRBV6-5 CASSRRTSGGETQYF
TRBJ2-7 TRBV2 CASSVDRGTVYEQYF
TRBJ2-7 TRBV10-3 CAIAPGVAEQYF
TRBJ2-1 TRBV5-4 CASSLDAYNEQFF
TRBJ2-2 TRBV9 CASSLNTGELFF
TRBJ2-1 TRBV30 CAWRGGPYNEQFF
TRBJ2-1 TRBV5-1 CASSWTGGNEQFF
TRBJ2-4 TRBV2 CASKSGHLLDAKNIQYF
TRBJ2-1 TRBV14 CASSPRAWSSYNEQFF
TRBJ2-3 TRBV30 CAWSRLPPHTDTQYF
TRBJ1-1 TRBV7-9 CASGSRQGIPRAFF
TRBJ1-4 TRBV4-1 CASSQPAGESEKLFF
TRBJ2-3 TRBV30 CAWRETRDRAWARADTQYF
TRBJ1-1 TRBV13 CASSPTLDRGGTEAFF
TRBJ2-7 TRBV10-1 CASWEPSGGPYEQYF
TRBJ2-2 TRBV4-1 CASSQAGQVAGELFF
TRBJ2-7 TRBV5-1 CASSPGTEGQYF
TRBJ2-3 TRBV5-1 CASRLAGNTDTQYF
TRBJ1-1 TRBV19 CASSTGVNTEAFF